The T cell receptor (beta chain) described here comes from a study of human T cells and chemical hapten exposure. MiXCR was run by TCRdb on the RACE reads, yielding one entry per CDR3 protein. The data show 85,000 to 95,000 distinct CDR3 sequences, approximately 10% seen once. Study-wide findings and caveats: Donors' alopecia may make their immune response differ from healthy people's.

Notes on this clonotype: Its cognate antigen is unknown.

Specified time point: patch test 2, 6 weeks after DPC sensitization. Specified treatment: therapeutic diphenylcyclopropenone sensitization with weekly scalp DPC. V lost 2 bases, J lost 6 bases, and 20 bases lay in between. CDR1 MNHEY and CDR2 SVGEGT come from the germline V gene. This CDR3 region has 16 residues. The sequence derives from a man aged 35 to 55 with alopecia areata. Some clones in this sample may be carry-over from other donors' samples. The rearrangement links TRBV6-2 or TRBV6-3 to TRBJ2-7; D is perhaps TRBD2 (7 bases). The sequences come from whole blood, collected in connection with sensitization to the hapten diphenylcyclopropenone (DPC). CDR3 protein: CASSYQASGGGSEQYV. The CDR3, as DNA: TGTGCCAGCAGTTACCAGGCTAGCGGAGGGGGTTCCGAGCAGTACGTC.